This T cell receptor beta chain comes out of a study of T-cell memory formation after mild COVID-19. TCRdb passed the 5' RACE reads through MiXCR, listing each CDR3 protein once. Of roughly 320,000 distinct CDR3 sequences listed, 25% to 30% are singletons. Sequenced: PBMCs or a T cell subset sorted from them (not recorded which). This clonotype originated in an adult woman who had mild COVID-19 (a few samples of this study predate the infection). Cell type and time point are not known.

For the CDR3, the DNA is TGTGCCAGCAGCTTAGACAGGGGTGAAAAACTGTTTTTT. Residues: CASSLDRGEKLFF. The chain has TRBV7-2 and TRBJ1-4, with 7 bases identical to TRBD1. Per the germline V gene, CDR1 is SGHTA and CDR2 is FQGNSA. The CDR3 extends over 13 amino acids. The V gene end was trimmed by 1 base and the J gene end by 7 bases; junction bases not matched to a gene: 0.